The 8 T cell receptor beta chains presented below share a single source sample, sequenced in a study of cytomegalovirus exposure and HLA in healthy donors. The PCR used 60 Vbeta and 13 Jbeta primers. The assay was immunoSEQ multiplex PCR, and TCRdb's table has in-frame clones only and misses some. Altogether over 150,000 clones are present, roughly 70% being singletons, with the ten largest covering over 2.5%. Sequencing was performed on PBMCs. The receptor set was obtained from a woman aged 25 to 39 in good health and CMV-seronegative.

The chain employs TRBV28 and TRBJ2-1, with 10 bases matching TRBD1. The germline V gene encodes CDR1 MDHEN and CDR2 SYDVKM. CDR3 length: 15 amino acids. With V trimmed by 7 bases and J by 6 bases, 9 bases remained unmatched. The DNA for the CDR3 is TGTGCCAGCAACTCCGCCGGGACAGGGGTCAATGAGCAGTTCTTC. Protein product: CASNSAGTGVNEQFF.

The genes are TRBV2 and TRBJ2-5; TRBD1 matches 7 bases. In germline, CDR1 is SNHLY, CDR2 FYNNEI. The CDR3 has 14 amino acids. V lost 8 bases, J lost 5 bases, and 11 bases stayed unmatched. The CDR3 is CASQVQGSVETQYF. The CDR3 region has the DNA TGTGCCAGCCAAGTACAGGGGTCGGTGGAGACCCAGTACTTC.

The chain joins TRBV19 to TRBJ2-2; 10 bases are shared with TRBD1. The CDR3 sequence is 16 residues long. Germline V CDR1 and CDR2: LNHDA, SQIVND (reference sequence). V shed 6 bases, J shed 7 bases, and the junction held 11 bases outside the gene matches. CDR3 coding DNA: TGTGCCAGTAGAAAAGGACAGGGGGTCTTCCTCGGGGAGCTGTTTTTT. This sequence encodes CASRKGQGVFLGELFF.

The chain combines TRBV2 with TRBJ1-5; D unresolved. Germline lookup yields CDR1 SNHLY and CDR2 FYNNEI. Trimming removed 0 bases from V and 4 bases from J, with 10 bases in between. The CDR3 loop spans 15 amino acids. This CDR3 is CASSEALGGNQPQHF. CDR3 DNA sequence: TGTGCCAGCAGTGAAGCGCTGGGCGGGAATCAGCCCCAGCATTTT.

The chain couples TRBV2 to TRBJ1-6; D unclear. The CDR3 consists of 15 residues. The germline V gene has CDR1 SNHLY and CDR2 FYNNEI. Trimming removed 6 bases from V and 7 bases from J, with 16 bases in between. CDR3 loop: CASRPGLAGNSPLHF. The CDR3 DNA is TGTGCCAGCAGACCCGGACTGGCGGGGAATTCACCCCTCCACTTT. Variable domain in full (rest from reference TRBV2 and TRBJ1-6): EPEVTQTPSHQVTQMGQEVILRCVPISNHLYFYWYRQILGQKVEFLVSFYNNEISEKSEIFDDQFSVERPDGSNFTLKIRSTKLEDSAMYFCASRPGLAGNSPLHFGNGTRLTVT.

V gene TRBV21-1 combines with J gene TRBJ2-3; the table names TRBD1, a call not compared with the DNA. TRBV21-1 corresponds to a pseudogene. This CDR3 comprises 15 residues. CDR3 protein: CASQNRGTCTDTQYF. DNA for the CDR3: TGTGCCAGCCAAAACAGGGGGACTTGCACAGATACGCAGTATTTT.

The table lists this clone with a few counts. The V and J genes are TRBV4-1 and TRBJ2-1; D might be TRBD1 (6 bases). Trimming took off 3 bases at V and 5 bases at J, with 17 bases between the two ends. The length of the CDR3 is 16 residues. Per the germline V gene, CDR1 is MGHRA and CDR2 is YSYEKL. CDR3 residues: CASSQLKGERNNEQFF. CDR3 nucleotides: TGCGCCAGCAGCCAGCTTAAGGGGGAGAGGAACAATGAGCAGTTCTTC.

The chain recombines TRBV6-6 with TRBJ2-7; 9 positions agree with TRBD2. There are 15 residues in the CDR3. V shed 8 bases and J 5 bases; nucleotides not matched to a gene: 13. In germline, CDR1 is MNHNY, CDR2 SVGAGI (reference sequence). Written as DNA, the CDR3 is TGTGCCAGCTCACCACCTGCGGGGGGGAGTAACGAGCAGTACTTC. Amino acids: CASSPPAGGSNEQYF.